The clone carrying this TCR beta chain has more than one count but fewer than ten. Its antigen is not identified. This CDR3 comprises 14 residues. Looked up from germline, CDR1 is SGHRS and CDR2 is YFSETQ. Trimming removed 1 base at V and 0 bases at J, with 8 bases between. These data belong to a study of cytomegalovirus exposure and HLA in healthy donors. Study results and limitations: It was reported that the classifier diagnosed cytomegalovirus status with high specificity and sensitivity in both the original and validation cohorts. Analyzed later, most CMV-associated TCR beta chains appeared HLA-restricted. Among the sequence variants, a highly shared cluster was likely an artifact of sequencing. Further analysis, carried out later, found HLA-associated TCR beta chains more clonally expanded than equally common other chains.

The PCR used 60 Vbeta and 13 Jbeta primers. Measured with immunoSEQ multiplex PCR; TCRdb has only the in-frame clones, and not every one. This sample yields about 59,000 clones, of which 65% to 75% are seen a single time; roughly 7% belongs to the top ten. Sequenced: PBMCs. This clonotype originated in a man aged 25 to 40 in good health and CMV-seropositive. The chain joins TRBV5-1 to TRBJ2-7, with D tentatively TRBD2 (5 bases). CDR3 in amino acids: CASSLRDFSYEQYF. Here the CDR3 DNA reads TGCGCCAGCAGCTTGCGGGATTTCTCCTACGAGCAGTACTTC.